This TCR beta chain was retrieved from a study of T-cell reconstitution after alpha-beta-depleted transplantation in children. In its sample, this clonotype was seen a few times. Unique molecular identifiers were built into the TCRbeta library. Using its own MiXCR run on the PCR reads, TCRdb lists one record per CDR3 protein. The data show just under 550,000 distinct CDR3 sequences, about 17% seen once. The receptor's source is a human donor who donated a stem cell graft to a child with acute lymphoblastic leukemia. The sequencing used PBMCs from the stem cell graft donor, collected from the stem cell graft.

CDR3 DNA sequence: TGTGCCATCGGCCGGACTAGCGGGCCCTACGAGCAGTACTTC. Its translation: CAIGRTSGPYEQYF. The chain joins TRBV10-3 to TRBJ2-7; 11 nucleotides line up with TRBD2. The CDR3 extends over 14 amino acids. With V trimmed by 8 bases and J by 2 bases, 5 bases remained unmatched. Germline lookup yields CDR1 ENHRY and CDR2 SYGVKD.